A selection of T cell receptor beta chains follows, all from one sample in a study of control samples from healthy donors and cancer patients. Libraries were prepared by immunoSEQ multiplex PCR; TCRdb keeps only in-frame clonotypes and omits some of them. In the table there are 200,000 to 250,000 clones, just under 95% of which are singletons. The specimen was blood. The source is a man over 45 in good health. Both conserved end residues are trimmed from each CDR3. Not all rows give a size; the values are once, few, many and, for expanded clones, a class.

j_call v_call clone_size cdr3_aa
TRBJ1-1 TRBV6-6 NA ASSPGQGAF
TRBJ1-6 TRBV10-1 once ASSEYGRNSPLH
TRBJ2-5 TRBV30 NA AGGTSGGAGTQY
TRBJ1-2 TRBV6-5 NA ASSYSNRGPYGYT
TRBJ1-5 TRBV21-1 NA ASSKVGVRGLNQPQH
TRBJ1-3 TRBV5-6 NA ASTGGYSGNTIY
TRBJ1-1 TRBV7-9 NA ASSVGTGVMNTEAF
TRBJ1-4 TRBV5-1 NA ASSSGATGQYEKLF
TRBJ2-2 TRBV19 NA ASRERDRPNTGELF
TRBJ1-5 TRBV19 NA ASSFDGYQPQH
TRBJ1-1 TRBV18 NA ASSPGGQRGAF
TRBJ2-5 TRBV28 NA ASRGTGTGNQETQY
TRBJ1-1 TRBV28 NA ASNSPRDGNTEAF
TRBJ1-3 TRBV7-3 NA ASSRAGGTIY
TRBJ1-2 TRBV10-2 NA ASSETASGGYT